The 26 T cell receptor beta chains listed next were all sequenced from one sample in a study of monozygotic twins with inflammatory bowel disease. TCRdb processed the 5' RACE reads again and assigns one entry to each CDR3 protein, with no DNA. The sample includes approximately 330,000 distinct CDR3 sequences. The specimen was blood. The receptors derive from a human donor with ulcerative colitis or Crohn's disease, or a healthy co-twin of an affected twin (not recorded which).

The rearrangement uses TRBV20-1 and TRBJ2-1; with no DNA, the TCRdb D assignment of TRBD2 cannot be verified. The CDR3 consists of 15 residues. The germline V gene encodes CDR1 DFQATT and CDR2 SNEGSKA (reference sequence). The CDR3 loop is CSARVGLAGGNEQFF.

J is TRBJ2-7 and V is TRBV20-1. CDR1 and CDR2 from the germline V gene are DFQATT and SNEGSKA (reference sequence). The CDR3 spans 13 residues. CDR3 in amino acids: CSARWGTFYEQYF.

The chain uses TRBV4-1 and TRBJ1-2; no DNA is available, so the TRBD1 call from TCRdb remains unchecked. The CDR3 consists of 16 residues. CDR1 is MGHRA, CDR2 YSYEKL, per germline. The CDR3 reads CASSHLSGQSLYGYTF.

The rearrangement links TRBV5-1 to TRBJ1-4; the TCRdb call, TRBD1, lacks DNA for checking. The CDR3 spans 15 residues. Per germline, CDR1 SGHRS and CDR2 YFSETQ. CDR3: CASSPGQGDNEKLFF.

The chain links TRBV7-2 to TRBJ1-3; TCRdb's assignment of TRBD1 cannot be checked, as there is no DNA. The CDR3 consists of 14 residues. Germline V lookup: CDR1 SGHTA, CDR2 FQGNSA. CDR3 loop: CASSRGTAGNTIYF.

CDR3 residues: CASSPRDRGQREQFF. J is TRBJ2-1 and V is TRBV12-3 or TRBV12-4; with no DNA, the TCRdb D assignment of TRBD1 cannot be verified. The CDR3 spans 15 residues.

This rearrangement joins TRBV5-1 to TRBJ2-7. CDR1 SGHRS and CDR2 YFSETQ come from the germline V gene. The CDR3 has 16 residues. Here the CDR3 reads CASSLGYDRSSYEKYF.

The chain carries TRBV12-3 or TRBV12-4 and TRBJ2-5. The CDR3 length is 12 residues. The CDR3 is CASTRSGETQYF.

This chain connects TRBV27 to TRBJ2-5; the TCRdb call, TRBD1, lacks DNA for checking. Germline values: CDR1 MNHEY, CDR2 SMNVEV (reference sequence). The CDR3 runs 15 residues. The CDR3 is CASSLNSGGLETQYF.

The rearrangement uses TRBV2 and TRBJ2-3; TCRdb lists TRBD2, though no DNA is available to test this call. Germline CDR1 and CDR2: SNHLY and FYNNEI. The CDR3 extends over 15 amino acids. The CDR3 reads CASSVFAGVTDTQYF.

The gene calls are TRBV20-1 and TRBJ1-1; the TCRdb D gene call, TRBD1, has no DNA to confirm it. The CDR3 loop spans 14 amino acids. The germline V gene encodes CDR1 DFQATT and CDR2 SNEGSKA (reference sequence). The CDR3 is CSAYPPGQYTEAFF.

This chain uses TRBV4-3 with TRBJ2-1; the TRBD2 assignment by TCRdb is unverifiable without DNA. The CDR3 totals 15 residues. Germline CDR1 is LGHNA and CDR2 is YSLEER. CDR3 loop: CASSQGPAGGSEQFF.

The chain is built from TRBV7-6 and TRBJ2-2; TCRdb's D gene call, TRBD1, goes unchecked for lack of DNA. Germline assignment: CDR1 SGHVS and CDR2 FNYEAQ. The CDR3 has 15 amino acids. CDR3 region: CASTSAGQGIGELFF.

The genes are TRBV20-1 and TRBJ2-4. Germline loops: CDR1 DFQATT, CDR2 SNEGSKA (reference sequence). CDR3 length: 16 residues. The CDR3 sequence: CSARDRAGIAKNIQYF.

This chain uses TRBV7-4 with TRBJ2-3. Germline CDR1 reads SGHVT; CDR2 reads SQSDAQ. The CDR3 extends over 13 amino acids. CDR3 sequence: CASSPHQNDTQYF. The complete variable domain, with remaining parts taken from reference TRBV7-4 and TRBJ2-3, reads GAGVSQSPRYKVAKRGRDVALRCDSISGHVTLYWYRQTLGQGSEVLTYSQSDAQRDKSGRPSGRFSAERPERSVSTLKIQRTEQGDSAVYLCASSPHQNDTQYFGPGTRLTVL.

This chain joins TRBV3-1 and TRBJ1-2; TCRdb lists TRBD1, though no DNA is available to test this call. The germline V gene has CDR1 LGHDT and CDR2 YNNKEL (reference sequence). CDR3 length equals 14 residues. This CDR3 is CASAKPGQRYGYTF.

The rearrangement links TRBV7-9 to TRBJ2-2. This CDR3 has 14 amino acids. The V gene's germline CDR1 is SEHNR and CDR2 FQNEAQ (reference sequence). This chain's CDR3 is CASSLEARTGELFF.

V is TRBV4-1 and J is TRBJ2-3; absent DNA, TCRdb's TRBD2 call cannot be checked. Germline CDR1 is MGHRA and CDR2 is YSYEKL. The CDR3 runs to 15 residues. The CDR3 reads CASSLLAGDTDTQYF.

The CDR3 sequence is CASSLNLREETQYF. The chain carries TRBV5-1 and TRBJ2-5. The CDR3 spans 14 residues. Germline CDR1 reads SGHRS; CDR2 reads YFSETQ.

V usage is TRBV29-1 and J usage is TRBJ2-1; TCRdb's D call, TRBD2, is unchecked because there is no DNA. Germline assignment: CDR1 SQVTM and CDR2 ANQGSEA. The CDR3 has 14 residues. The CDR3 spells CSVEPSASYNEQFF.

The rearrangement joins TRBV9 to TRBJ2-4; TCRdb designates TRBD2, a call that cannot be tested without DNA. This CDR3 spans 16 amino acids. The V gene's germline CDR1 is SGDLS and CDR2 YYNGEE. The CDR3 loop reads CASSPRTSGSENIQYF.

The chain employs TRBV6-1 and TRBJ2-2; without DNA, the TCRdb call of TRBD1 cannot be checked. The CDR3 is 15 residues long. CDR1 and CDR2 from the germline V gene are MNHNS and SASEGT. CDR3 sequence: CASIPTGGDTGELFF.

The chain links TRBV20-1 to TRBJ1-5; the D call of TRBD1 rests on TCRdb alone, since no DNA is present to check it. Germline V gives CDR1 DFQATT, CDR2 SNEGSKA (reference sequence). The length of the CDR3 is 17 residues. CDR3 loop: CSATTGTGGFFNQPQHF.

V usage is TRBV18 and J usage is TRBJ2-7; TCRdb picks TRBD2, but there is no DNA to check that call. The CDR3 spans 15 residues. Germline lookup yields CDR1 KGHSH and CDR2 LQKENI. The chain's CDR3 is CASSPMAGGRNEQYF.

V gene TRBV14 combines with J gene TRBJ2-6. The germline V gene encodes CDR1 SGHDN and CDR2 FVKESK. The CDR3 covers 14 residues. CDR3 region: CASSQVDRANVLTF.

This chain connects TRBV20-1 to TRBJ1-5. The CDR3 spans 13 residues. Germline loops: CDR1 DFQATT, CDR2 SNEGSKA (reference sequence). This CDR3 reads CSARVRADQPQHF.